One sample yielded the 20 T cell receptor delta chains listed below, sequenced in a study of γδ T cells in repeated Plasmodium falciparum infection. Vgamma9/Vdelta2+ and Vdelta2-negative gammadelta T cells were flow-sorted from PBMC for bulk sequencing. TCRdb reprocessed the multiplex PCR reads through CATT. The sample includes tens of thousands of delta-chain clones, 0.75% to 1% of them seen just once. The sample comprised gamma-delta T cells from blood. The receptors stem from a pool of human donors (malaria-infected and uninfected, not separated).

In this sample, this clone turned up a few times. This DNA's translation and the protein TCRdb lists, from a much larger clone, do not match at residue 5, likely due to a read error; the protein shown is translated from the DNA. The CDR3 DNA sequence: TGTGCCTGTGACCGACGGAGGGCCTTTTCCATCACGGCGTACACCGATAAACTCATCTTT. Its protein product is CACDRRRAFSITAYTDKLIF. The J gene is TRDJ1, the V gene TRDV2; D call uncertain. The J gene, not given by TCRdb, was assigned here from a germline match of the nucleotide sequence. The CDR3 loop spans 20 amino acids. Germline CDR1 is GEAIGNYY and CDR2 is EKD. Trimming left V 3 bases short and J 0 bases short, with 28 bases between.

About this clone itself: The amino acid sequence in TCRdb belongs to a much larger clone and departs from this DNA's translation at residue 6, likely a sequencing read error; the sequence shown is translated from the DNA. The gene calls are TRDV3 and TRDJ1; 8 bases agree with TRDD3. The trim removed 1 base at V and 10 bases at J, leaving 23 bases unmatched. The CDR3 is 17 amino acids. Germline CDR1 TVYSNPD, CDR2 GDNSRS (reference sequence). In DNA form, the CDR3 reads TGTGCCTTTATAAAACACCCCTTACAAACCCTTACTGGGGGACTCATCTTT. Residues: CAFIKHPLQTLTGGLIF.

Points on this clone: A read error is the likely source, as a far larger clone sits one nucleotide away. The sample has other DNA sequences that encode this CDR3 too. The chain couples TRDV2 to TRDJ1, with 7 bases identical to TRDD3. Germline assignment: CDR1 GEAIGNYY and CDR2 EKD. The CDR3 consists of 16 residues. CDR3 bases: TGTGCCTGTGAACCTGCGGCCAAATGGGGGAGAGATAAGCTCATCTTT. Its protein product is CACEPAAKWGRDKLIF.

About this clone itself: Translating this DNA gives a protein that differs at residue 7 from the TCRdb one, which belongs to a much larger clone; a read error is likely, and the protein shown is this translation. V gene TRDV2 combines with J gene TRDJ1; D gene unclear. The J gene, absent from TCRdb, was called here by matching the DNA to germline. CDR1 GEAIGNYY and CDR2 EKD come from the germline V gene. V was trimmed by 2 bases and J by 0 bases, leaving 21 bases between them. This CDR3 is built from 18 residues. CDR3 DNA sequence: TGTGCCTGTGACAAGGTGCGGCCGTTCTTATCCCACACCGATAAACTCATCTTT. Translating it yields CACDKVRPFLSHTDKLIF.

This clone showed up just a few times. The protein held in TCRdb is that of a much larger clone and does not match this DNA's translation at residue 14, likely because of a read error; the protein shown is translated from the DNA. The chain recombines TRDV2 with TRDJ3, with 11 nucleotides matching TRDD3. TCRdb is silent on the J gene; assignment here came from matching the DNA to germline. CDR3 length: 20 residues. CDR1 and CDR2 (germline): GEAIGNYY, EKD. The CDR3 loop is CACDGGGGYASSWGTRQMFF. CDR3 DNA: TGTGCCTGTGACGGTGGTGGGGGATACGCCAGCTCCTGGGGCACCCGACAGATGTTTTTC.

This clone was counted only a few times. A far larger clone is a single base away, which makes a read error likely. The sample carries other DNA sequences with the same CDR3. The chain couples TRDV2 to TRDJ3; TRDD3 is a possible D gene (5 bases). TCRdb does not report a J gene; here it was assigned by matching the DNA to germline references. This CDR3 has 17 amino acids. CDR1 and CDR2 (germline): GEAIGNYY, EKD. The CDR3 DNA follows: TGTGCCTGTGACACCGCCGAAGAGAACAGGGATACCCGACAGATGTTTTTC. Its translation: CACDTAEENRDTRQMFF.

Only a few counts were recorded for this clone. The TCRdb record carries a much larger clone's protein, which differs from this DNA's translation at residue 7; a read error is the likely cause, and the protein listed here is the DNA translation. The rearrangement links TRDV2 to TRDJ1; 11 positions match TRDD3. TCRdb offers no J gene call, so here the DNA was matched to germline to obtain one. Germline CDR1 GEAIGNYY, CDR2 EKD. The V gene end was trimmed by 3 bases and the J gene end by 2 bases; junction bases not matched to a gene: 7. The CDR3 has 16 residues. The CDR3 coding sequence is TGTGCCTGTGACCCCCTAGTGGGGGATACGACCGATAAACTCATCTTT. Translating it yields CACDPLVGDTTDKLIF.

In the case of this clone: A read error likely explains why the TCRdb protein, taken from a much larger clone, differs from this DNA's translation at residue 3; the protein shown is translated from the DNA. The chain uses TRDV1 and TRDJ1, with 7 bases identical to TRDD3. The CDR3 consists of 25 residues. Germline CDR1 reads TSWWSYY; CDR2 reads QGS. The chain's CDR3 is CAPGDSYREHHSGGRDIPYTDKLIF. The CDR3 nucleotides read TGTGCTCCTGGGGATTCTTACAGGGAGCACCATTCTGGGGGCCGCGACATCCCGTACACCGATAAACTCATCTTT.

This clone was counted only a few times. A far larger clone differs by one base, so this is likely a read error. Other DNA sequences in this specimen translate into the identical CDR3. This chain connects TRDV2 to TRDJ2, with 13 bases fitting TRDD3. The J gene was missing in TCRdb and was found by matching the end of the DNA to germline. Germline V gives CDR1 GEAIGNYY, CDR2 EKD. The CDR3 loop spans 19 amino acids. The CDR3 DNA sequence: TGTGCCTGTGACACCGTACTGGGGGATACGCGGGCTTTGACAGCTCAACTCTTCTTT. This codes for CACDTVLGDTRALTAQLFF.

This clone was recorded a few times. The protein in TCRdb stems from a much larger clone and differs at residue 6 from this DNA's translation, likely a read error; here the protein is translated from the DNA. The chain joins TRDV2 to TRDJ3, with no clear D. TCRdb carries no J gene annotation; the J gene was assigned here by matching the DNA with germline. V lost 5 bases and J lost 0, with 16 bases in between. Germline lookup yields CDR1 GEAIGNYY and CDR2 EKD. The CDR3 extends over 18 amino acids. Here the CDR3 DNA reads TGTGCCTGTGTACACTGCGGGACACGCTCCTGGGACACCCGACAGATGTTTTTC. Translating it yields CACVHCGTRSWDTRQMFF.

The table lists this clone with a few counts. TCRdb records a much larger clone's protein for this DNA, with a difference at residue 3 that likely arises from a read error; the protein given is the translation of the DNA. The CDR3: CARDTGLGDTLSADKLIF. The CDR3 region has the DNA TGTGCCCGTGACACCGGTCTGGGGGATACGCTTTCAGCCGATAAACTCATCTTT. The chain recombines TRDV2 with TRDJ1, with 12 bases matching TRDD3. The J gene, not given by TCRdb, was assigned here from a germline match of the nucleotide sequence. Germline V lookup: CDR1 GEAIGNYY, CDR2 EKD. The CDR3 covers 18 residues.

Regarding this clone: TCRdb shows a much larger clone's protein in place of this DNA's translation, and the two differ at residue 4, likely through a read error; the protein shown is translated from the DNA. The gene calls are TRDV2 and TRDJ1; the match to TRDD3 covers 12 bases. Here the J gene was assigned by germline matching of the DNA, as TCRdb has none. Germline V gene lookup returns CDR1 GEAIGNYY and CDR2 EKD. This CDR3 comprises 18 residues. This chain's CDR3 is CACGTLAGGYARTDKLIF. CDR3 bases: TGTGCCTGTGGCACCCTGGCTGGGGGATACGCCCGCACCGATAAACTCATCTTT.

This clone was observed a handful of times. This DNA's translation differs at residue 8 from TCRdb's protein, which comes from a much larger clone; a read error is likely, and the protein shown is translated from the DNA. J is TRDJ1 and V is TRAV29/DV5, with 13 bases matching TRDD3. TCRdb is silent on the J gene; assignment here came from matching the DNA to germline. Germline V gene lookup returns CDR1 NSMFDY and CDR2 ISSIKDK. This CDR3 spans 29 amino acids. V shed 1 base and J 0 bases; nucleotides not matched to a gene: 42. As DNA, the CDR3 is TGTGCAGCAAGCTCTGGCCCTCTTCCTATACCGTACTGGGGGATACGCGTATTGTGGAATTGTAAGTACACCGATAAACTCATCTTT. Its protein is CAASSGPLPIPYWGIRVLWNCKYTDKLIF. The full variable domain, its missing parts supplied by reference TRAV29/DV5 and TRDJ1, is DQQVKQNSPSLSVQEGRISILNCDYTNSMFDYFLWYKKYPAEGPTFLISISSIKDKNEDGRFTVFLNKSAKHLSLHIVPSQPGDSAVYFCAASSGPLPIPYWGIRVLWNCKYTDKLIFGKGTRVTVEP.

This clone was seen a handful of times. TCRdb's protein for this DNA is that of a much larger clone and differs from the translation at residue 12, likely a read error; the protein shown is the DNA translation. The genes are TRDV1 and TRDJ1; D unresolved. TCRdb leaves out the J gene; it was filled in here by matching the DNA to germline. Looked up from germline, CDR1 is TSWWSYY and CDR2 is QGS. The V gene lost 0 bases and the J gene lost 3 bases, with 17 bases spanning the gap. The CDR3 is 17 residues long. This chain's CDR3 is CALGELPSYIFADKLIF. The CDR3 nucleotides are TGTGCTCTTGGGGAACTTCCATCATATATCTTCGCCGATAAACTCATCTTT.

This clone was counted only a few times. TCRdb's entry gives the protein of a much larger clone, which mismatches this DNA's translation at residue 3, likely from a read error; the protein reported here is translated from the DNA. The CDR3 sequence: CARDTVWDPYTDKLIF. In DNA, the CDR3 is TGTGCCCGTGACACCGTCTGGGACCCGTACACCGATAAACTCATCTTT. The gene calls are TRDV2 and TRDJ1; D is possibly TRDD3 (5 bases). No J gene is reported in TCRdb; it was inferred here by comparing the DNA with germline. This CDR3 is built from 16 residues. CDR1 is GEAIGNYY and CDR2 is EKD in the germline V gene.

This clone showed up many times. A far larger clone is off by one base, so a read error is likely. The same CDR3 also results from other DNA sequences found in this sample. The chain carries TRDV1 and TRDJ1; tentatively, D is TRDD2 (5 bases). TCRdb records no J gene; here it was assigned by comparing the DNA to germline. This CDR3 has 18 residues. Germline CDR1 is TSWWSYY and CDR2 is QGS. The CDR3 region is CALGDFPPFPGRTDKLIF. The CDR3 nucleotides are TGTGCTCTTGGGGACTTTCCACCGTTTCCTGGTCGAACCGACAAACTCATCTTT.

Notes on this clone: The amino acid sequence in TCRdb belongs to a much larger clone and departs from this DNA's translation at residue 10, likely a sequencing read error; the sequence shown is translated from the DNA. The chain employs TRDV1 and TRDJ1; TRDD3 matches 10 bases. TCRdb lists no J gene, so it was determined here by aligning the DNA to germline. Germline CDR1 reads TSWWSYY; CDR2 reads QGS. The CDR3 loop spans 26 amino acids. V lost 3 bases to trimming and J lost 1 base; unmatched junction nucleotides: 35. CDR3: CALGERHIPPSWVLGDQPAFTDKLIF. The CDR3 region has the DNA TGTGCTCTTGGGGAGCGCCACATTCCTCCCTCTTGGGTACTGGGGGATCAGCCCGCTTTCACCGATAAACTCATCTTT.

This clone turned up a few times. The TCRdb protein comes from a much larger clone and disagrees with this DNA's translation at residue 14, likely due to a read error; the protein given here is derived from the DNA. The genes are TRDV1 and TRDJ1, with 9 bases fitting TRDD3. TCRdb records no J gene; here it was assigned by comparing the DNA to germline. CDR1 is TSWWSYY and CDR2 is QGS in the germline V gene. V shed 5 bases and J 0 bases; nucleotides not matched to a gene: 31. The CDR3 totals 24 residues. CDR3 sequence (DNA): TGTGCTCTTGGGCCACCCCCTCCTTCCTCCACCTCCTACCGGGGGATACACTACACCGATAAACTCATCTTT. This encodes CALGPPPPSSTSYRGIHYTDKLIF.

Without a V gene call, the J gene is given as TRDJ1; TRDD3 reflects the table's D call only, with no check against the DNA. This CDR3 has 17 residues. The CDR3 sequence is CACDRGRRGSDTDKLIF. The CDR3 coding sequence is TGTGCCTGTGATAGAGGGAGGAGGGGATCGGACACCGATAAACTCATCTTT.

As for this clone: One base separates it from a far larger clone, so it is likely a read error. At the DNA level, this CDR3 is encoded by other sequences in the same sample as well. The chain links TRDV2 to TRDJ2; tentative D call: TRDD3 (5 bases). TCRdb gives no J gene; it was assigned here by matching the DNA to germline. CDR1 and CDR2 (germline): GEAIGNYY, EKD. The CDR3 runs to 17 residues. The V and J ends lost 0 bases and 3 bases respectively, with 16 bases between them. CDR3 protein: CACDTVLGTNLTAQLFF. CDR3 nucleotide sequence: TGTGCCTGTGACACCGTTCTGGGAACGAACCTGACAGCACAACTCTTCTTT.